This is a list of T cell receptor beta chains from one sample in a study of tumor-infiltrating lymphocytes in primary liver carcinoma. From the multiplex PCR reads, TCRdb called clonotypes with MiXCR, one entry per CDR3 protein. This sample has 80,000 or so distinct CDR3 sequences, with 60% to 80% found just once. Sequences were obtained from liver tumor tissue from sampling region 4. Receptors originate from an older woman with primary liver carcinoma and hepatitis B virus infection. CDR3s include the opening cysteine and the closing phenylalanine or tryptophan. Each record gives: clone size, D gene, J gene, V gene, CDR3 length, CDR3 protein, CDR3 DNA. A D gene is named only where the DNA matches it firmly. Clone size is shown for a subset of rows, as once, few, many or a class of expanded clone.

size: NA; D: NA; J: TRBJ1-1; V: TRBV5-4; length: 15; CDR3: CASSLYQSRNTEAFF; DNA: TGCGCCAGCAGCTTGTATCAGAGTAGGAACACTGAAGCTTTCTTT
size: NA; D: NA; J: TRBJ1-6; V: TRBV12-3/TRBV12-4; length: 15; CDR3: CTSSFRIGENSPLHF; DNA: TGTACCAGTAGTTTCAGGATAGGGGAGAATTCACCCCTCCACTTT
size: NA; D: NA; J: TRBJ2-6; V: TRBV19; length: 14; CDR3: CACSEDIHANVLTF; DNA: TGTGCCTGTAGTGAGGACATCCACGCCAACGTCCTGACTTTC
size: medium-sized; D: NA; J: TRBJ2-7; V: TRBV29-1; length: 12; CDR3: CSVEGSFGEQYF; DNA: TGCAGCGTTGAAGGGTCCTTTGGCGAGCAGTACTTC
size: NA; D: NA; J: TRBJ2-1; V: TRBV28; length: 18; CDR3: CATRFWGGRSSSYNEQFF; DNA: TGTGCCACCCGATTCTGGGGAGGACGGTCTAGCTCCTACAATGAGCAGTTCTTC
size: many; D: TRBD2; J: TRBJ2-3; V: TRBV6-4; length: 15; CDR3: CASSELAGSTDTQYF; DNA: TGTGCCAGCAGTGAACTAGCGGGTAGCACAGATACGCAGTATTTT
size: few; D: NA; J: TRBJ1-6; V: TRBV28; length: 16; CDR3: CASSVPPTDANSPLHF; DNA: TGTGCCAGCAGCGTCCCCCCCACTGACGCTAATTCACCCCTCCACTTT
size: many; D: NA; J: TRBJ1-1; V: TRBV13; length: 14; CDR3: CASSLGRVNTEAFF; DNA: TGTGCCAGCAGCTTAGGCCGGGTGAACACTGAAGCTTTCTTT
size: once; D: TRBD2; J: TRBJ2-7; V: TRBV12-3/TRBV12-4; length: 19; CDR3: CANSQGLAGTHRKDYEQYF; DNA: TGTGCTAACAGCCAGGGACTAGCGGGAACCCACAGAAAAGACTACGAGCAGTACTTC
size: many; D: TRBD2; J: TRBJ2-7; V: TRBV7-9; length: 15; CDR3: CASSLVGTSHYEQYF; DNA: TGTGCCAGCAGCTTAGTTGGGACTAGTCACTACGAGCAGTACTTC
size: NA; D: NA; J: TRBJ2-2; V: TRBV12-3/TRBV12-4; length: 13; CDR3: CASSLEAGLELFF; DNA: TGTGCCAGCAGTTTGGAGGCCGGATTGGAGCTGTTTTTT
size: few; D: NA; J: TRBJ2-1; V: TRBV5-1; length: 16; CDR3: CASSLRSHGSCNEQFF; DNA: TGCGCCAGCAGCCTGCGGAGCCACGGCTCCTGCAATGAGCAGTTCTTC
size: NA; D: TRBD1; J: TRBJ1-1; V: TRBV28; length: 15; CDR3: CASSRTGTVNIEAFF; DNA: TGTGCCAGCAGCCGCACGGGGACAGTTAACATTGAAGCTTTCTTT
size: NA; D: TRBD2; J: TRBJ2-1; V: TRBV11-2; length: 17; CDR3: CASSLGLVAGGPTEQSF; DNA: TGTGCCAGTAGCTTAGGTCTGGTAGCGGGAGGGCCGACTGAGCAGTCCTTC
size: NA; D: NA; J: TRBJ2-7; V: TRBV6-2/TRBV6-3; length: 14; CDR3: CASSTVGPSYEQYF; DNA: TGTGCCAGTTCGACAGTAGGACCTTCCTACGAGCAGTACTTC
size: NA; D: NA; J: TRBJ1-2; V: TRBV5-1; length: 15; CDR3: CTSSLAGGENYGYTF; DNA: TGCACCAGCAGCTTGGCTGGGGGAGAGAACTATGGCTACACCTTC
size: NA; D: NA; J: TRBJ2-4; V: TRBV4-2; length: 18; CDR3: CASSQSYITGIAKNIQYF; DNA: TGTGCCAGCAGCCAATCCTACATAACAGGGATAGCCAAAAACATTCAGTACTTC
size: NA; D: TRBD1; J: TRBJ1-1; V: TRBV10-2; length: 13; CDR3: CASRGQSNTEALF; DNA: TGCGCCAGCAGGGGACAGTCGAACACTGAAGCCCTCTTT
size: NA; D: NA; J: TRBJ2-5; V: TRBV10-2; length: 14; CDR3: CASSDGRHQETRYF; DNA: TGCGCCAGCAGTGACGGCAGGCACCAAGAGACCCGGTACTTC
size: few; D: TRBD1; J: TRBJ2-5; V: TRBV7-9; length: 17; CDR3: CASSSSLGQVRQETQYF; DNA: TGTGCCAGCAGCTCCTCCCTGGGACAGGTCCGGCAAGAGACCCAGTACTTC
size: medium-sized; D: TRBD1; J: TRBJ1-1; V: TRBV29-1; length: 10; CDR3: CSGGQEEAFF; DNA: TGCAGCGGAGGACAGGAGGAAGCTTTCTTT
size: NA; D: NA; J: TRBJ2-1; V: TRBV7-9; length: 14; CDR3: CASSLAGGYKEQFF; DNA: TGTGCCAGCAGCTTAGCAGGGGGGTACAAAGAGCAGTTCTTC
size: medium-sized; D: NA; J: TRBJ2-7; V: TRBV11-2; length: 15; CDR3: CASSLGYTSSYEQYF; DNA: TGTGCCAGCAGCTTAGGGTACACCTCCTCCTACGAGCAGTACTTC
size: many; D: NA; J: TRBJ1-6; V: TRBV5-4; length: 15; CDR3: CASSTGRAHNSPLHF; DNA: TGTGCCAGCAGCACCGGGCGGGCCCATAATTCACCCCTCCACTTT
size: NA; D: TRBD1; J: TRBJ2-7; V: TRBV7-9; length: 14; CDR3: CASSTQGAFYEQYF; DNA: TGTGCCAGCAGCACACAGGGGGCATTCTACGAGCAGTACTTC
size: NA; D: NA; J: TRBJ2-7; V: TRBV29-1; length: 12; CDR3: CSVGGCSCERYF; DNA: TGCAGCGTCGGGGGATGCTCCTGCGAGCGGTACTTC
size: NA; D: NA; J: TRBJ1-2; V: TRBV5-6; length: 16; CDR3: CASSPLGQRTSYGYTF; DNA: TGTGCCAGCAGCCCCCTTGGACAGAGGACTAGCTATGGCTACACCTTC
size: few; D: NA; J: TRBJ1-1; V: TRBV19; length: 18; CDR3: CASSIWGGGAGMSTEAFF; DNA: TGTGCCAGTAGTATATGGGGCGGGGGCGCGGGGATGAGCACTGAAGCTTTCTTT
size: NA; D: NA; J: TRBJ1-1; V: TRBV28; length: 15; CDR3: CASSGHREGNSEAFF; DNA: TGTGCCAGCAGCGGACATCGCGAGGGGAACAGTGAAGCTTTCTTT